This TCR beta chain was obtained from a study of cytomegalovirus exposure and HLA in healthy donors. In the study overall: The approximately 670 first-cohort repertoires shared a platform with the approximately 110 validation repertoires, as reported in a later analysis.

Study findings and constraints: As confirmed in vitro, a few CMV-associated chains were specific for CMV antigens. There were 164 TCR beta chains listed as cytomegalovirus-associated.

The V gene's germline CDR1 is SGHAT and CDR2 FQNNGV. This CDR3 is 13 amino acids long. V lost 0 bases, J lost 6 bases, and 8 bases lay in between. A word on this clone: The antigen remains unidentified.

Sequencing was performed with immunoSEQ multiplex PCR; in TCRdb, only in-frame clones are kept and a portion is missing. Counted here are around 55,000 clones, 90% occurring once; the ten biggest clones make up over 3%. Sample: PBMCs. The rearrangement joins TRBV11-2 to TRBJ1-2; D possibly corresponds to TRBD1 (5 bases). The clonotype was recovered from a man younger than 35 in good health and CMV-seronegative. Here the CDR3 reads CASSLDGTHGYTF. DNA of the CDR3: TGTGCCAGCAGCTTAGATGGGACTCATGGCTACACCTTC.